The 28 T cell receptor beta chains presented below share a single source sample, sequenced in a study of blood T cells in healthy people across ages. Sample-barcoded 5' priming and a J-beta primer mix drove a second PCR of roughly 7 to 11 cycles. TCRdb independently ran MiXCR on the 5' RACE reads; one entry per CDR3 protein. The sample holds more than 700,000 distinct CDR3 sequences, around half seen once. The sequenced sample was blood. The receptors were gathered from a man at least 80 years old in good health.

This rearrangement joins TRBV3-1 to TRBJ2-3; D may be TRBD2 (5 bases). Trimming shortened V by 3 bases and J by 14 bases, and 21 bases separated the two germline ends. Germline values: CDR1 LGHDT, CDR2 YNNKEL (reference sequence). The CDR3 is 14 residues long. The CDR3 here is CASSHGSEHRYAYF. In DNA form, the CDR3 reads TGTGCCAGCAGCCATGGGAGCGAGCACAGATACGCGTATTTT.

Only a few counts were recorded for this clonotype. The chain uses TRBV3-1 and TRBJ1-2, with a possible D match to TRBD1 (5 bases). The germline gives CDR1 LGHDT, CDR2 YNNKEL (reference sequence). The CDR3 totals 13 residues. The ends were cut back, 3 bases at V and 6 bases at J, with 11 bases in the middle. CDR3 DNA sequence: TGTGCCAGCAGCCAGGGGACCTCTCATGGCTACACCTTC. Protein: CASSQGTSHGYTF. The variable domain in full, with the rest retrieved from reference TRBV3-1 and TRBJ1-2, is DTAVSQTPKYLVTQMGNDKSIKCEQNLGHDTMYWYKQDSKKFLKIMFSYNNKELIINETVPNRFSPKSPDKAHLNLHINSLELGDSAVYFCASSQGTSHGYTFGSGTRLTVV.

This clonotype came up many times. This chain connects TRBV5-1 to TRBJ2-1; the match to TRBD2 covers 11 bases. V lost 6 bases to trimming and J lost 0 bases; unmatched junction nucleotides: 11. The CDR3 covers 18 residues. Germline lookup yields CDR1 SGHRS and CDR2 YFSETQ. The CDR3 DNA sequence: TGCGCCAGCAAACCCACCGGGACTAGCGGAGACTCCTACAATGAGCAGTTCTTC. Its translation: CASKPTGTSGDSYNEQFF.

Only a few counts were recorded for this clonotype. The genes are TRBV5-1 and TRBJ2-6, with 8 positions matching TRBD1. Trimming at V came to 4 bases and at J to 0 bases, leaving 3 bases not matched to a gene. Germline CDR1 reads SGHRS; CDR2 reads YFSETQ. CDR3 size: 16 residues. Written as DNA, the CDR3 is TGCGCCAGCAGCGCGGGACAGGCCTCTGGGGCCAACGTCCTGACTTTC. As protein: CASSAGQASGANVLTF.

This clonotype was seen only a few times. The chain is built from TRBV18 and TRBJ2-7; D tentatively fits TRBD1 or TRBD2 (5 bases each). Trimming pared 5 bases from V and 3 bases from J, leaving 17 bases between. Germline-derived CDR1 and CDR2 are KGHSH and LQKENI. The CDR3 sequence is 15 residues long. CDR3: CASSTYSGALYEQYF. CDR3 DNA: TGTGCCAGCTCAACCTATTCCGGGGCCCTCTACGAGCAGTACTTC.

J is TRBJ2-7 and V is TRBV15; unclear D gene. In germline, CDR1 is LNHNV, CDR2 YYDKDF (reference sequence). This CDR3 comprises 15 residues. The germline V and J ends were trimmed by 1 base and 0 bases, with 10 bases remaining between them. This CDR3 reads CATSRVVKPSYEQYF. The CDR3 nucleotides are TGTGCCACCAGCAGAGTTGTTAAACCCTCCTACGAGCAGTACTTC.

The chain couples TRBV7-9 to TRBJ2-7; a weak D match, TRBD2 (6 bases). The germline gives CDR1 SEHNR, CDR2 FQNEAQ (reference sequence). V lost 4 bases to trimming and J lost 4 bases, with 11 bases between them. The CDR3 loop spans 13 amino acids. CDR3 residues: CASSSGVVYEQYF. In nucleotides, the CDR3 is TGTGCCAGCAGCTCGGGGGTTGTTTACGAGCAGTACTTC.

The CDR3 sequence: CASSLGFTAYNEQFF. DNA of the CDR3: TGTGCCAGCAGCTTAGGATTTACAGCCTACAATGAGCAGTTCTTC. The chain carries TRBV13 and TRBJ2-1; D remains ambiguous. The V end lost 0 bases, the J end lost 2 bases, and 8 bases lay between the germline ends. CDR1 and CDR2 (germline): PRHDT, FYEKMQ (reference sequence). The CDR3 loop spans 15 amino acids. Looking up the rest from reference TRBV13 and TRBJ2-1 gives the full variable domain: AAGVIQSPRHLIKEKRETATLKCYPIPRHDTVYWYQQGPGQDPQFLISFYEKMQSDKGSIPDRFSAQQFSDYHSELNMSSLELGDSALYFCASSLGFTAYNEQFFGPGTRLTVL.

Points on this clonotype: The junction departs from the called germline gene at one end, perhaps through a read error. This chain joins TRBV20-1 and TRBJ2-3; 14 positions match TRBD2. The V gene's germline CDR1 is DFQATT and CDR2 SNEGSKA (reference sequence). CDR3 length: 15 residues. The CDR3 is CSAGEGTSGSGVKYF. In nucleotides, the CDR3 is TGCAGTGCTGGAGAGGGGACTAGCGGGAGTGGGGTCAAGTATTTT.

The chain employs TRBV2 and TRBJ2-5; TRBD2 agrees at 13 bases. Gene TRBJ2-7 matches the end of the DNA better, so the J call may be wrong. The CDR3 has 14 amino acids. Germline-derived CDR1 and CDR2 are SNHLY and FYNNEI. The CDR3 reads CASRGTSGKGEQYF. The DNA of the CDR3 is TGTGCCAGCAGAGGGACTAGCGGGAAGGGCGAGCAGTACTTC.

The CDR3: CSCLRAPGYEQFF. CDR3 nucleotide sequence: TGCAGTTGTCTCAGGGCGCCCGGGTATGAGCAGTTCTTC. The gene calls are TRBV20-1 and TRBJ2-1, with D possibly TRBD1 on 5 matching bases. CDR3 length equals 13 residues. The ends were cut back, 8 bases at V and 8 bases at J, with 19 bases in the middle. Germline V gene sequence: CDR1 DFQATT, CDR2 SNEGSKA (reference sequence).

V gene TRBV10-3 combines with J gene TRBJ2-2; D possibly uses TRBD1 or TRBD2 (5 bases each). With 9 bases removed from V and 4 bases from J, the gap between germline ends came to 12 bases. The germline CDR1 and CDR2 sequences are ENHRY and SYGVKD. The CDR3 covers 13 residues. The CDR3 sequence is CAIIGDPTGELFF. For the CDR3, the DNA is TGTGCCATTATAGGGGACCCCACCGGGGAGCTGTTTTTT.

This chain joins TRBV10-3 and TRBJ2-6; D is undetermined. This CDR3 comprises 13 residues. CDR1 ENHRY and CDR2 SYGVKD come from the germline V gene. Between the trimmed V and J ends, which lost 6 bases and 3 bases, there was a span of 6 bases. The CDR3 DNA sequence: TGTGCCATCAGGGTCGGTGGGGCCAACGTCCTGACTTTC. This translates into CAIRVGGANVLTF.

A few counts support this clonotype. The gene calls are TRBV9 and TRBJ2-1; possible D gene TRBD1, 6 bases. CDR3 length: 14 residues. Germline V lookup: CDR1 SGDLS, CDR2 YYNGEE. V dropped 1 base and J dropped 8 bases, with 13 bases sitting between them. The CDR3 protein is CASSVTGSVDEQFF. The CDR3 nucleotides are TGTGCCAGCAGCGTAACAGGGAGTGTCGATGAGCAGTTCTTC.

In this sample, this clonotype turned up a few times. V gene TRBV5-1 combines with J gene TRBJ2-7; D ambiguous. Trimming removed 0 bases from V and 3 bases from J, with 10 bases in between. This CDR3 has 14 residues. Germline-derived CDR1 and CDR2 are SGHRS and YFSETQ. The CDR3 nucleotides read TGCGCCAGCAGCTTGGCCCCGGACGTCTACGAGCAGTACTTC. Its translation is CASSLAPDVYEQYF.

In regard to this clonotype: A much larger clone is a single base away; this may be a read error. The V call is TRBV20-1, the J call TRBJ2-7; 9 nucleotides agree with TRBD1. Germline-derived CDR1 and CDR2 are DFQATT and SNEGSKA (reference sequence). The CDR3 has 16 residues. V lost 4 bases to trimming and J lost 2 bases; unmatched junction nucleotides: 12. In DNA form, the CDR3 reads TGCAGTGCTACTAACAGGGGGCGCGCAGGTACCTACGAGCAGTACTTC. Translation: CSATNRGRAGTYEQYF.

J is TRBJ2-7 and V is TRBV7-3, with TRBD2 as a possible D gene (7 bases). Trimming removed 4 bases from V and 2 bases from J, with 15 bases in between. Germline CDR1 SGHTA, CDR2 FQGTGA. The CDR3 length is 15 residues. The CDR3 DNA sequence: TGTGCCAGCAGCTGGGGTGGGGGGGGCACCTACGAGCAGTACTTC. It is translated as CASSWGGGGTYEQYF.

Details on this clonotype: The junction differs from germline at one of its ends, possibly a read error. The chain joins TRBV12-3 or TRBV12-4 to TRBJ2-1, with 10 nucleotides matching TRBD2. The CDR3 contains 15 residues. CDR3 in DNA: TGTGCCAGCATTTTAGTAGCGGGAGGCTACAATGAGCAGTTCTTC. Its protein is CASILVAGGYNEQFF.

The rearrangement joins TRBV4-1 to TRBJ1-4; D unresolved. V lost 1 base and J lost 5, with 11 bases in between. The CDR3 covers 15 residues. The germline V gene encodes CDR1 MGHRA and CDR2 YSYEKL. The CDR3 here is CASSQVGQRNEKLFF. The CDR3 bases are TGCGCCAGCAGCCAAGTAGGGCAGCGCAATGAAAAACTGTTTTTT.

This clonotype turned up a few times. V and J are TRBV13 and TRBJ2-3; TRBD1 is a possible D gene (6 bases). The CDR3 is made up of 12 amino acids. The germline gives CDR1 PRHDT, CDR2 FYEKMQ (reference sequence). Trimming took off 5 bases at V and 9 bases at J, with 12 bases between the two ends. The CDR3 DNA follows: TGTGCCAGCAGCCCAGAAAGGGGGACGCAGTATTTT. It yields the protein CASSPERGTQYF.

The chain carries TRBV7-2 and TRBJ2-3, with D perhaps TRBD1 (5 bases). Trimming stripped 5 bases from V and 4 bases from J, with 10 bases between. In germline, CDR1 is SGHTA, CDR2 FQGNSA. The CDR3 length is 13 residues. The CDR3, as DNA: TGTGCCAGCAGCAAGCAGGGTGCAGATACGCAGTATTTT. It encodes CASSKQGADTQYF.

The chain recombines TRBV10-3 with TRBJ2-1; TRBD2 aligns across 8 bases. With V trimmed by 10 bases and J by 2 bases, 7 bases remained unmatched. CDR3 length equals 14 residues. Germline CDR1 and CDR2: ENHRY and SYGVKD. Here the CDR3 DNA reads TGTGCCAGCTCTAACGGGAGGGCCTACAATGAGCAGTTCTTC. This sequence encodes CASSNGRAYNEQFF.

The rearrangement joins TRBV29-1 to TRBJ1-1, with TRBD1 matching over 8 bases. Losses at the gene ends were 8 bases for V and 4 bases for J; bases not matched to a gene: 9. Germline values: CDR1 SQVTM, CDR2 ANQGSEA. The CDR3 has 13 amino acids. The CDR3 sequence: CSTRQGLSTEAFF. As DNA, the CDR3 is TGCAGCACTAGACAGGGGCTTAGCACTGAAGCTTTCTTT.

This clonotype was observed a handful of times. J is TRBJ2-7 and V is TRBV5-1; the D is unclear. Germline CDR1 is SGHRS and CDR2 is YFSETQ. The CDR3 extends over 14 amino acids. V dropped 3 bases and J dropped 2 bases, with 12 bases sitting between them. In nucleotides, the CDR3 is TGCGCCAGCAGCTCCGGCGGAAAGACCTACGAGCAGTACTTC. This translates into CASSSGGKTYEQYF. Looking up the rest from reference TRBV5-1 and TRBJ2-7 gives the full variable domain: KAGVTQTPRYLIKTRGQQVTLSCSPISGHRSVSWYQQTPGQGLQFLFEYFSETQRNKGNFPGRFSGRQFSNSRSEMNVSTLELGDSALYLCASSSGGKTYEQYFGPGTRLTVT.

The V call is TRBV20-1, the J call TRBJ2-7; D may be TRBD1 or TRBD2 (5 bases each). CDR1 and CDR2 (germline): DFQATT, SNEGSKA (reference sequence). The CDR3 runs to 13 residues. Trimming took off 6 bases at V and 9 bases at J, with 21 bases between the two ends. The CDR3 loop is CSATGTVTLGQYF. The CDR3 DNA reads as TGCAGTGCGACTGGGACGGTGACCCTCGGGCAGTACTTC.

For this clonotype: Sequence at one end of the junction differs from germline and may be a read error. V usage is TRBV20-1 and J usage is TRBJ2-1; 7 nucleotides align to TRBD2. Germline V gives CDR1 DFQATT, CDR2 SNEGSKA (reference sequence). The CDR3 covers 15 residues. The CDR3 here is CSARGGGSSHNEQFF. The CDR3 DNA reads TGCAGTGCTAGAGGGGGCGGGAGCTCCCACAATGAGCAGTTCTTC.

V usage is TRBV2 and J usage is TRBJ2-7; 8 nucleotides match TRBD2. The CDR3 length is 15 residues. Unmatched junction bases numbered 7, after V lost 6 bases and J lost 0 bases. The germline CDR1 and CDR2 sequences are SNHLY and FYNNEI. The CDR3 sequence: CASSGGEHSSYEQYF. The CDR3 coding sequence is TGTGCCAGCAGCGGGGGGGAGCACAGCTCCTACGAGCAGTACTTC. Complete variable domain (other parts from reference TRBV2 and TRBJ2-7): EPEVTQTPSHQVTQMGQEVILRCVPISNHLYFYWYRQILGQKVEFLVSFYNNEISEKSEIFDDQFSVERPDGSNFTLKIRSTKLEDSAMYFCASSGGEHSSYEQYFGPGTRLTVT.

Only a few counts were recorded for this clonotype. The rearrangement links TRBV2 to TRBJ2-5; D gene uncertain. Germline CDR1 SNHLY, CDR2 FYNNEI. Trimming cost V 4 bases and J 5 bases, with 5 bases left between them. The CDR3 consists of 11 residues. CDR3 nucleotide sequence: TGTGCCAGCAGTGCGGTGGAGACCCAGTACTTC. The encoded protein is CASSAVETQYF.